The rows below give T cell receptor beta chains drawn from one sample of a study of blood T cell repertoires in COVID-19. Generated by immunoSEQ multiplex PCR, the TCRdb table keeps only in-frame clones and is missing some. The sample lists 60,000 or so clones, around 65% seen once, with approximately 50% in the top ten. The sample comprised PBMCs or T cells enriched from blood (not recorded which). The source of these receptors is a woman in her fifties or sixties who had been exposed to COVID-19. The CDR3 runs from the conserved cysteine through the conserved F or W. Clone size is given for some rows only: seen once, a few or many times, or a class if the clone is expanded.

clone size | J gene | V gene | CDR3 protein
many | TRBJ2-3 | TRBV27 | CASRDRKLAGGKDTQYF
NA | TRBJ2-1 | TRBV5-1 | CASSLAPSGGAGEQFF
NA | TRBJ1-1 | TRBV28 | CASSLSTGSPEAFF
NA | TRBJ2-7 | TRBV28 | CASSFPTSGARGQYF
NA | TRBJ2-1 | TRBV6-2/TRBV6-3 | CASSGSGREYNEQFF
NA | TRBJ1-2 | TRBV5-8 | CASSLARERGYTF
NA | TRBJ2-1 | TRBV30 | CAWRPDSDEQFF
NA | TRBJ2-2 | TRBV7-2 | CASSNRAQTAGELFF
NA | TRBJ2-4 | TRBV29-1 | CSVIKDRANIQYF
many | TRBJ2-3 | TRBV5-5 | CASSLAHSGGLDTQYF
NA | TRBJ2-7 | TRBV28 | CASSLGRAGGYSYEQYF
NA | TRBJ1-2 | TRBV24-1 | CATSDPRQGATYGYTF
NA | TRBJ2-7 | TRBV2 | CASAILAGGVNEQYF
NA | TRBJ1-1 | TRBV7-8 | CASSWPNTEAFF
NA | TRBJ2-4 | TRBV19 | CASSMRRELSKNIQYF
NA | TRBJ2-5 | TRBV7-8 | CASSPGETQYF
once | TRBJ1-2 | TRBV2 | CASIPSPNPGYGYTF
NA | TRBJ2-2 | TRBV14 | CASRHKRGGELFF
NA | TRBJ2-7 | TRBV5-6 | CASSLGTGGYEQYF
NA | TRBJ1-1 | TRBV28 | CASLLGGANTEAFF
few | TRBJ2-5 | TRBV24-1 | CATSSPQGGETQYF
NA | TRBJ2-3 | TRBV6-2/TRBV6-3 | CASSGTRSGTDTQYF
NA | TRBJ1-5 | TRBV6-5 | CASSSRPPGSNQPQHF
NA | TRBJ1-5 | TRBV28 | CASSFTPSTGVAQPQHF
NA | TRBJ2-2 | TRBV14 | CASSQGTSGRMLFF
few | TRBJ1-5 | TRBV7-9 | CASSTDSVNQPQHF
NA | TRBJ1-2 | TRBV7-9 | CASSLEGYGYTF
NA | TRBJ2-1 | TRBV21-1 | CASNPRGTSLYNEQFF
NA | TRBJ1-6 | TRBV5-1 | CASSYDRGNSPLHF
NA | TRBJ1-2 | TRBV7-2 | CASSLAYDSYTF
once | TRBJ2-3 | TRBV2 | CASESSGGVTDTQYF
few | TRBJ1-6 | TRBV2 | CASSEARGEGSPLHF
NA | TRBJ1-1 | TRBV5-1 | CASSSREPARTEAFF
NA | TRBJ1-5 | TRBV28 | CASSLGQGYQPQHF
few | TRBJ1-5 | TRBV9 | CASSVGQAFNQPQHF
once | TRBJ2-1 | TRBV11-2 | CASSPSQRRSDNEQFF
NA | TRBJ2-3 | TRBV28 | CASSSLAGGADTQYF
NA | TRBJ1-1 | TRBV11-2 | CASSLRQVLEAFF
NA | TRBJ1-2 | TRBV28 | CASSSGTVGYTF
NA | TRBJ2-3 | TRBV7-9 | CASMPLPGQASDTQYF